What follows are 13 T cell receptor beta chains derived from one specimen sequenced in a study of blood T cell repertoires in COVID-19. Clones were sequenced by immunoSEQ multiplex PCR, and TCRdb holds only the in-frame ones, with some missing. The repertoire has approximately 390,000 clones, around 87% of them found once; the top ten carry roughly 2.1%. Source material: peripheral blood. The source of these receptors is a woman in her fifties or sixties with COVID-19, enrolled during active disease.

V gene TRBV5-4 combines with J gene TRBJ2-3; D unclear. CDR1 SGHNT and CDR2 YYREEE come from the germline V gene (reference sequence). The length of the CDR3 is 14 residues. Trimming removed 4 bases at V and 1 base at J, with 10 bases between. The CDR3 loop reads CASSASTRTDTQYF. DNA for the CDR3: TGTGCCAGCAGCGCATCGACTCGCACAGATACGCAGTATTTT.

The chain joins TRBV28 to TRBJ2-5; 10 bases map to TRBD1. CDR3 length: 13 residues. The germline CDR1 and CDR2 sequences are MDHEN and SYDVKM. The ends lost 10 bases at V and 5 bases at J; junction bases unmatched: 7. This CDR3 is CAIAGQGRETQYF. DNA of the CDR3: TGTGCCATCGCGGGACAGGGGAGGGAGACCCAGTACTTC.

This chain links TRBV19 with TRBJ1-6; D might be TRBD1 (5 bases). CDR1 and CDR2 (germline): LNHDA, SQIVND (reference sequence). The CDR3 is 15 residues long. Trimming took off 3 bases at V and 8 bases at J, with 14 bases between the two ends. The CDR3 loop is CASSIKRAGDSPLHF. CDR3 nucleotide sequence: TGTGCCAGTAGTATTAAACGGGCGGGGGATTCACCCCTCCACTTT.

The chain links TRBV9 to TRBJ1-3; D remains unclear. V lost 7 bases and J lost 8, with 13 bases in between. The CDR3 consists of 12 residues. Germline CDR1 is SGDLS and CDR2 is YYNGEE. The CDR3 DNA sequence: TGTGCCAGCGGAGGGATCGATGACACCATATATTTT. Its protein is CASGGIDDTIYF.

The chain uses TRBV24-1 and TRBJ2-7; TRBD1 is a possible D gene (5 bases). The V end was cut by 3 bases, the J end by 2 bases, with 13 bases between. There are 15 residues in the CDR3. The germline gives CDR1 KGHDR, CDR2 SFDVKD. Here the CDR3 reads CATSDMPRVPYEQYF. The CDR3 bases are TGTGCCACCAGTGATATGCCCAGGGTTCCCTACGAGCAGTACTTC.

This clone was detected a few times. The chain combines TRBV18 with TRBJ1-1, with 7 bases identical to TRBD1. J gave up 2 bases and V 4 bases, and 4 bases lay outside the gene matches. Germline V gene lookup returns CDR1 KGHSH and CDR2 LQKENI. The CDR3 length is 14 residues. The CDR3 region has the DNA TGTGCCAGCTCACGGGACAGACTAAACACTGAAGCTTTCTTT. Its translation: CASSRDRLNTEAFF.

The chain combines TRBV7-2 with TRBJ2-5, with D perhaps matching TRBD2 (6 bases). The V end was cut by 1 base, the J end by 1 base, with 16 bases between. CDR1 is SGHTA, CDR2 FQGNSA, per germline. The CDR3 is made up of 17 amino acids. CDR3 sequence: CASSLVPSGRSQETQYF. The CDR3 DNA follows: TGTGCCAGCAGCTTAGTACCCAGCGGGCGCTCCCAAGAGACCCAGTACTTC.

The gene calls are TRBV2 and TRBJ1-5; 7 nucleotides line up with TRBD1. Germline CDR1 SNHLY, CDR2 FYNNEI. The CDR3 has 13 residues. The junction had 4 bases not matched to a gene; V was cut back by 7 bases and J by 4 bases. CDR3 DNA: TGTGCCAGCAAAGAGACAGGGAATCAGCCCCAGCATTTT. Protein sequence: CASKETGNQPQHF.

This clone came up once. The chain joins TRBV7-9 to TRBJ2-7, with 7 nucleotides matching TRBD1. The germline V gene encodes CDR1 SEHNR and CDR2 FQNEAQ (reference sequence). The CDR3 is 13 amino acids. Unmatched junction bases numbered 4, after V lost 5 bases and J lost 3 bases. The CDR3 spells CASSPGTVYEQYF. The CDR3 region has the DNA TGTGCCAGCAGCCCTGGGACAGTCTACGAGCAGTACTTC.

The CDR3 spells CASSLGTGAGELFF. The CDR3 coding sequence is TGTGCCAGCAGCTTGGGGACAGGGGCCGGGGAGCTGTTTTTT. The chain links TRBV5-6 to TRBJ2-2; TRBD1 matches at 9 bases. The CDR3 is made up of 14 amino acids. The germline gives CDR1 SGHDT, CDR2 YYEEEE. After removal of 0 bases from V and 6 bases from J, the junction contained 0 bases not matched to a gene.

The rearrangement uses TRBV28 and TRBJ1-2, with TRBD1 as a possible D gene (5 bases). Between the trimmed V and J ends, which lost 7 bases and 2 bases, there was a span of 11 bases. CDR1 is MDHEN and CDR2 is SYDVKM in the germline V gene. This CDR3 has 13 amino acids. The CDR3 DNA reads TGTGCCAGCACCATGGGGGGAAACTATGGCTACACCTTC. The encoded protein is CASTMGGNYGYTF.

V gene TRBV4-2 combines with J gene TRBJ2-3, with TRBD2 matching 11 bases. Germline V gene lookup returns CDR1 LGHNA and CDR2 YNFKEQ. This CDR3 has 15 residues. V was clipped by 8 bases and J by 2 bases; unmatched bases: 6. The CDR3 nucleotides are TGTGCCAGCGGGCTAGCGGGGGGACCCACAGATACGCAGTATTTT. This codes for CASGLAGGPTDTQYF.

V is TRBV9 and J is TRBJ2-2, with D maybe TRBD2 (7 bases). V was pared by 4 bases and J by 4 bases, with 17 bases between. The CDR3 runs 16 residues. Looked up from germline, CDR1 is SGDLS and CDR2 is YYNGEE. Written as DNA, the CDR3 is TGTGCCAGCAGCTACCGGGGGGCTCACCCCACCGGGGAGCTGTTTTTT. Its protein is CASSYRGAHPTGELFF.